This TCR beta chain was profiled in a study of CD8 T cells in Susac syndrome. When the RNA was reverse transcribed, random hexamers were used with an input of 0.5 to 1 ug. Coverage of TCR beta CDR3 amplification by immunoSEQ multiplex PCR extended to 54 Vbeta and 13 Jbeta. TCRdb reanalysed the immunoSEQ multiplex PCR reads using MiXCR and keeps one entry per CDR3 protein. Of about 300,000 distinct CDR3 sequences in the sample, about 91% are singletons; the top ten hold roughly 0.059%. V lost 3 bases, J lost 0 bases, and 13 bases stayed unmatched. The CDR3 length is 20 residues. The genes are TRBV12-3 or TRBV12-4 and TRBJ2-3, with 12 bases matching TRBD2. This clonotype was sampled from a human donor with multiple sclerosis. The sample taken for sequencing was CD4+ T cells from PBMCs. Here the CDR3 reads CASSLPLGLAGMLSTDTQYF. CDR3 bases: TGTGCCAGCAGTTTGCCCCTGGGACTAGCGGGCATGCTTAGCACAGATACGCAGTATTTT.